This TCR beta chain derives from a study of blood T cell repertoires in COVID-19. About the study: Sites across the United States, Italy and Spain contributed samples from acute and convalescent COVID-19. T cells, B-cell-depleted T cells, or PBMCs supplied cDNA or gDNA.

Study processing details: Estimated nucleated cell counts came from reference gene primer amplification. Method: immunoSEQ multiplex PCR; TCRdb's copy keeps in-frame clones and lacks some. Clone size and the V and J calls come from that table; the DNA yielded D and trimming. Of 150,000 to 250,000 clones in the sample, roughly 79% were seen once. This CDR3 has 16 amino acids. CDR1 and CDR2 from the germline V gene are MGHDK and SYGVNS. The V gene end was trimmed by 10 bases and the J gene end by 5 bases; junction bases not matched to a gene: 11. The sequencing sample was made of peripheral blood. The TCR was taken from a human donor with acute or convalescent COVID-19. The donor label of this sample is uncertain. The V call is TRBV25-1, the J call TRBJ1-6, with 10 nucleotides matching TRBD1. The CDR3 nucleotides are TGTGCCACCTCCGAGGGACAGGGGTGGGATAATTCACCCCTCCACTTT. Amino acid sequence: CATSEGQGWDNSPLHF. Using reference TRBV25-1 and TRBJ1-6 for the parts outside the CDR3, the full variable domain is EADIYQTPRYLVIGTGKKITLECSQTMGHDKMYWYQQDPGMELHLIHYSYGVNSTEKGDLSSESTVSRIRTEHFPLTLESARPSHTSQYLCATSEGQGWDNSPLHFGNGTRLTVT.